The 2 T cell receptor beta chains below all came from one sample that was sequenced in a study of radiation and T cells in renal cell carcinoma. Repertoires were generated with immunoSEQ multiplex PCR, while TCRdb's copy carries only in-frame clones and drops some. The table shows about 88,000 clones, with roughly 90% occurring only once. Time point: baseline pretreatment blood. The treatment denotes: 15 Gy SBRT to primary tumor, nephrectomy 4 weeks later. The starting material was blood, obtained from a patient whose treatment included radiotherapy and nephrectomy. Source of these receptors: a man aged 45-60 years with renal cell carcinoma.

This chain uses TRBV5-5 with TRBJ1-2; D ambiguous. The CDR3 contains 13 residues. V was shortened by 3 bases and J by 1 base, with 7 bases between the two germline ends. CDR1 SGHKS and CDR2 YYEKEE come from the germline V gene (reference sequence). This chain's CDR3 is CASSWDGNYGYTF. As DNA, the CDR3 is TGTGCCAGCAGCTGGGATGGTAACTATGGCTACACCTTC.

The V and J genes are TRBV18 and TRBJ2-3, with a weak D call TRBD1 (5 bases). This CDR3 region has 15 residues. Trimming removed 5 bases from V and 0 bases from J, with 12 bases in between. Germline CDR1 KGHSH, CDR2 LQKENI. For the CDR3, the DNA is TGTGCCAGCTCAGGGGCCGACTCCAGCACAGATACGCAGTATTTT. Translated: CASSGADSSTDTQYF.